This T cell receptor (beta chain) was observed in a study of PD-L1 blockade in urothelial cancer. This CDR3 has 17 residues. Germline CDR1 is MDHEN and CDR2 is SYDVKM. V dropped 3 bases and J dropped 14; count of bases not matched to a gene: 17. Only a few counts were recorded for this clone. Libraries were prepared by immunoSEQ multiplex PCR; TCRdb keeps only in-frame clonotypes and omits some of them. The data contain roughly 32,000 clones, roughly 88% of them singletons. Between 1 and 8 samples, pretreatment and on-treatment, were given by each patient. The sample in question was PBMCs, obtained around atezolizumab (anti-PD-L1) treatment. The TCR originated in a man in his sixties with urothelial cancer. V and J are TRBV28 and TRBJ1-6, with TRBD1 identical over 9 bases. The CDR3 coding sequence is TGTGCCAGCAGTTTCTTTGGAACAGGGGGCTCCCGGTTGTCCCTCCACTTT. Its translation is CASSFFGTGGSRLSLHF.